These T cell receptor beta chains were read from a single sample in a study of T cell responses to AZD1222 COVID-19 vaccine. Data came from immunoSEQ multiplex PCR; TCRdb stores just in-frame clones and leaves some out. The data hold some 120,000 clones, with about nine tenths observed a single time. The specimen comprised peripheral blood, sampled on day 0 of AZD1222 vaccination. The source is an adult in good health. CDR3s include the opening cysteine and the closing phenylalanine or tryptophan. The order of the fields is J gene, clone size, V gene, D gene, CDR3 protein, CDR3 DNA. A D gene is named only where the DNA matches it firmly. For some rows the clone size is stated as once, few or many, or as a class when expanded; others skip it.

J: TRBJ1-5
size: few
V: TRBV21-1
D: -
CDR3: CASSQSKPTENSNQPQHF
DNA: TGTGCCAGCAGCCAAAGCAAACCGACAGAGAATAGCAATCAGCCCCAGCATTTT

J: TRBJ1-2
size: -
V: TRBV9
D: -
CDR3: CASSGRGYTF
DNA: TGTGCCAGCAGCGGAAGGGGCTACACCTTC

J: TRBJ1-5
size: -
V: TRBV6-5
D: -
CDR3: CASSRTGGNQPQHF
DNA: TGTGCCAGCAGTCGGACGGGGGGGAATCAGCCCCAGCATTTT

J: TRBJ2-7
size: -
V: TRBV27
D: -
CDR3: CASSFLQRTYEQYF
DNA: TGTGCCAGCAGTTTCCTCCAGAGAACCTACGAGCAGTACTTC

J: TRBJ1-1
size: -
V: TRBV4-1
D: -
CDR3: CASSPDRPPPAFF
DNA: TGCGCCAGCAGCCCTGACAGGCCCCCCCCAGCTTTCTTT

J: TRBJ1-1
size: -
V: TRBV6-5
D: -
CDR3: CASSYGGAAGPGEAFF
DNA: TGTGCCAGCAGTTACGGCGGGGCGGCGGGGCCGGGTGAAGCTTTCTTT

J: TRBJ2-7
size: -
V: TRBV4-2
D: TRBD1
CDR3: CASSQASGTAYYEQYF
DNA: TGTGCCAGCAGCCAAGCGTCCGGGACAGCTTACTACGAGCAGTACTTC

J: TRBJ1-6
size: -
V: TRBV7-2
D: -
CDR3: CASSLVSTAYNSPLHF
DNA: TGTGCCAGCAGCTTAGTTTCTACAGCGTATAATTCACCCCTCCACTTT

J: TRBJ2-7
size: -
V: TRBV11-2
D: -
CDR3: CASSSDKPGKRYEQYF
DNA: TGTGCCAGCAGCTCCGATAAACCGGGGAAACGGTACGAGCAGTACTTC

J: TRBJ1-5
size: -
V: TRBV19
D: TRBD1
CDR3: CASSPDREGSQHF
DNA: TGTGCCAGTAGTCCTGACAGGGAAGGGTCCCAGCATTTT

J: TRBJ2-1
size: -
V: TRBV24-1
D: -
CDR3: CATSDPRQGLTYNEQFF
DNA: TGTGCCACCAGTGACCCCAGACAGGGACTAACCTACAATGAGCAGTTCTTC

J: TRBJ1-1
size: -
V: TRBV6-5
D: -
CDR3: CASLVTFNTEAFF
DNA: TGTGCCAGCCTTGTGACGTTCAACACTGAAGCTTTCTTT

J: TRBJ2-7
size: few
V: TRBV6-5
D: TRBD1
CDR3: CASSQTTGLYEQYF
DNA: TGTGCCAGCAGTCAAACGACAGGGTTGTACGAGCAGTACTTC

J: TRBJ2-3
size: once
V: TRBV5-1
D: TRBD1
CDR3: CASSFWSGQGITDTQYF
DNA: TGCGCCAGCAGTTTTTGGTCGGGACAGGGGATCACAGATACGCAGTATTTT

J: TRBJ2-1
size: -
V: TRBV28
D: TRBD2
CDR3: CASSFPAGYNEQFF
DNA: TGTGCCAGCAGTTTCCCAGCGGGGTACAATGAGCAGTTCTTC

J: TRBJ1-6
size: -
V: TRBV7-6
D: -
CDR3: CASSRPGLRVSPLHF
DNA: TGTGCCAGCAGCCGTCCGGGACTTAGGGTATCACCCCTCCACTTT

J: TRBJ2-7
size: -
V: TRBV3-1/TRBV3-2
D: TRBD2
CDR3: CASSRRTSGGEYEQYF
DNA: TGTGCCAGCAGCCGTCGGACTAGCGGGGGTGAATACGAGCAGTACTTC

J: TRBJ1-3
size: -
V: TRBV12-1
D: -
CDR3: CASSDALTDPSGNTIYF
DNA: TGTGCCAGCAGCGACGCCCTGACGGACCCCTCTGGAAACACCATATATTTT

J: TRBJ1-2
size: -
V: TRBV5-4
D: -
CDR3: CASSSPRVVDGYTF
DNA: TGTGCCAGCAGCTCTCCCAGGGTTGTGGATGGCTACACCTTC

J: TRBJ1-1
size: -
V: TRBV6-5
D: TRBD1
CDR3: CASSSTVTGGAAFF
DNA: TGTGCCAGCAGTTCCACCGTGACAGGGGGCGCGGCTTTCTTT

J: TRBJ2-7
size: -
V: TRBV11-3
D: -
CDR3: CASSGRGGEQYF
DNA: TGTGCCAGCAGCGGCCGAGGCGGAGAGCAGTACTTC

J: TRBJ1-4
size: -
V: TRBV9
D: TRBD1
CDR3: CASSVGQGRLEKLFF
DNA: TGTGCCAGCAGCGTAGGACAGGGGCGACTGGAAAAACTGTTTTTT

J: TRBJ2-7
size: -
V: TRBV29-1
D: TRBD1
CDR3: CSGRTGREQYF
DNA: TGCAGCGGTAGGACAGGGAGGGAGCAGTACTTC

J: TRBJ1-1
size: -
V: TRBV14
D: TRBD1
CDR3: CASSQQTGIGTEAFF
DNA: TGTGCCAGCAGCCAACAGACAGGGATTGGTACTGAAGCTTTCTTT

J: TRBJ2-7
size: -
V: TRBV9
D: -
CDR3: CASSVDHSSYEQYF
DNA: TGTGCCAGCAGCGTAGACCACAGCTCCTACGAGCAGTACTTC

J: TRBJ2-7
size: once
V: TRBV25-1
D: -
CDR3: CATSGEGAISYEQYF
DNA: TGTGCCACCTCAGGCGAAGGGGCGATCTCCTACGAGCAGTACTTC

J: TRBJ1-1
size: few
V: TRBV7-3
D: -
CDR3: CASSLTSGANTEAFF
DNA: TGTGCCAGCAGCTTAACGTCAGGGGCGAACACTGAAGCTTTCTTT

J: TRBJ1-2
size: -
V: TRBV20-1
D: -
CDR3: CRAGTLYTF
DNA: TGCAGAGCGGGGACCCTCTACACCTTC

J: TRBJ1-1
size: -
V: TRBV5-8
D: -
CDR3: CASSLSRTEAFF
DNA: TGTGCCAGCAGCTTAAGCCGGACTGAAGCTTTCTTT

J: TRBJ2-3
size: -
V: TRBV9
D: TRBD2
CDR3: CASSARLAGGDTQYF
DNA: TGTGCCAGCAGCGCCCGACTAGCGGGGGGGGATACGCAGTATTTT

J: TRBJ2-3
size: -
V: TRBV9
D: TRBD2
CDR3: CASSFSGASTDTQYF
DNA: TGTGCCAGCAGCTTTAGCGGGGCTAGCACAGATACGCAGTATTTT

J: TRBJ2-7
size: once
V: TRBV6-5
D: -
CDR3: CASSYPGGHEQYF
DNA: TGTGCCAGCAGTTACCCCGGTGGCCACGAGCAGTACTTC

J: TRBJ2-3
size: -
V: TRBV19
D: -
CDR3: CASSKWRGASTDTQYF
DNA: TGTGCCAGTAGTAAGTGGAGGGGGGCTAGCACAGATACGCAGTATTTT

J: TRBJ2-5
size: -
V: TRBV4-3
D: TRBD2
CDR3: CASSQGEGKTQYF
DNA: TGCGCCAGCAGCCAAGGGGAGGGCAAGACCCAGTACTTC

J: TRBJ2-5
size: -
V: TRBV24-1
D: -
CDR3: CATRSGETQYF
DNA: TGTGCCACCAGGTCCGGAGAGACCCAGTACTTC

J: TRBJ1-3
size: -
V: TRBV18
D: -
CDR3: CASSPLTGHSGNTIYF
DNA: TGTGCCAGCTCACCACTGACAGGCCACTCTGGAAACACCATATATTTT

J: TRBJ2-2
size: -
V: TRBV5-1
D: TRBD2
CDR3: CASRYTGTSGFGELFF
DNA: TGCGCCAGCAGATACACCGGGACTAGCGGGTTCGGGGAGCTGTTTTTT

J: TRBJ1-1
size: -
V: TRBV7-6
D: -
CDR3: CASSSTAGAEAFF
DNA: TGTGCCAGCAGCTCAACCGCCGGGGCTGAAGCTTTCTTT

J: TRBJ2-6
size: -
V: TRBV7-2
D: -
CDR3: CASSFSTFPSGANVLTF
DNA: TGTGCCAGCAGCTTTTCTACATTCCCGTCTGGGGCCAACGTCCTGACTTTC

J: TRBJ1-3
size: -
V: TRBV21-1
D: -
CDR3: CASSKGDRGPFLSIYF
DNA: TGTGCCAGCAGCAAAGGGGACAGGGGGCCATTCTTATCCATATATTTT

J: TRBJ2-5
size: once
V: TRBV9
D: -
CDR3: CASSVEGGRQTQYF
DNA: TGTGCCAGCAGCGTAGAGGGGGGAAGGCAGACCCAGTACTTC

J: TRBJ1-5
size: -
V: TRBV15
D: -
CDR3: CATSRDSVYSNQPQHF
DNA: TGTGCCACCAGCAGAGACAGTGTTTATAGCAATCAGCCCCAGCATTTT

J: TRBJ2-7
size: -
V: TRBV29-1
D: -
CDR3: CSGQDSYEQYF
DNA: TGCAGCGGACAGGACTCCTACGAGCAGTACTTC

J: TRBJ2-3
size: -
V: TRBV5-1
D: -
CDR3: CASSQTTDTQYF
DNA: TGCGCCAGCAGCCAGACCACAGATACGCAGTATTTT

J: TRBJ1-1
size: -
V: TRBV4-1
D: -
CDR3: CASSQVSGYTEAFF
DNA: TGCGCCAGCAGCCAAGTATCCGGGTACACTGAAGCTTTCTTT

J: TRBJ1-1
size: -
V: TRBV5-1
D: TRBD1
CDR3: CASSGRTGDTEAFF
DNA: TGCGCCAGCAGCGGTCGGACAGGCGACACTGAAGCTTTCTTT

J: TRBJ1-1
size: -
V: TRBV25-1
D: TRBD1
CDR3: CASSEYFVTGKRTEVFF
DNA: TGTGCCAGCAGTGAATACTTCGTGACAGGGAAAAGGACTGAAGTTTTCTTT

J: TRBJ2-7
size: -
V: TRBV9
D: -
CDR3: CASNVEGQGSYEQYF
DNA: TGTGCCAGCAACGTAGAAGGTCAGGGCTCCTACGAGCAGTACTTC

J: TRBJ2-2
size: -
V: TRBV7-3
D: TRBD1
CDR3: CASTRTGDTGELFF
DNA: TGTGCCAGCACCCGGACAGGGGACACCGGGGAGCTGTTTTTT

J: TRBJ1-1
size: -
V: TRBV7-6
D: -
CDR3: CASSALGGLEGEAFF
DNA: TGTGCCAGCAGCGCCCTGGGTGGACTGGAGGGTGAAGCTTTCTTT

J: TRBJ1-1
size: -
V: TRBV6-6
D: -
CDR3: CASSQKGTEAFF
DNA: TGTGCCAGCAGTCAAAAAGGTACTGAAGCTTTCTTT

J: TRBJ1-1
size: -
V: TRBV12-3/TRBV12-4
D: -
CDR3: CASKLNTEAFF
DNA: TGTGCCAGCAAGCTGAACACTGAAGCTTTCTTT

J: TRBJ1-4
size: -
V: TRBV4-1
D: -
CDR3: CASSQQGSGGDEKLFF
DNA: TGCGCCAGCAGCCAGCAAGGGTCCGGGGGCGATGAAAAACTGTTTTTT

J: TRBJ1-1
size: -
V: TRBV27
D: -
CDR3: CASSFGTRVGTEAFF
DNA: TGTGCCAGCAGTTTCGGTACCAGGGTCGGCACTGAAGCTTTCTTT

J: TRBJ2-5
size: -
V: TRBV19
D: TRBD2
CDR3: CASSIDLLAGGRQETQYF
DNA: TGTGCCAGTAGTATAGATCTCCTAGCGGGGGGCCGACAAGAGACCCAGTACTTC